Listed below are T cell receptor beta chains from one sample, sequenced in a study of identical twins' blood T cells. Using its own MiXCR run on the 5' RACE reads, TCRdb lists one record per CDR3 protein. This sample has fewer than 450,000 distinct CDR3 sequences, with about 28% found just once. The sample comprised PBMCs. Receptors were obtained from a woman aged 18 to 50 in good health. Both conserved end residues are part of each CDR3. A D gene is named only where the DNA matches it firmly. For some rows the clone size is stated as once, few or many, or as a class when expanded; others skip it.

d_call j_call clone_size v_call cdr3_aa cdr3_nt
NA TRBJ1-4 few TRBV7-2 CASSPGGLATNEKLFF TGTGCCAGCAGCCCGGGCGGGTTGGCAACTAATGAAAAACTGTTTTTT
NA TRBJ1-4 many TRBV3-1 CASSRSAFDEKLFF TGTGCCAGCAGTCGATCCGCGTTTGACGAAAAACTGTTTTTT
NA TRBJ1-2 once TRBV9 CASSVDGGNYGYTF TGTGCCAGCAGCGTAGATGGGGGTAACTATGGCTACACCTTC
TRBD1 TRBJ1-2 many TRBV6-5 CASSRTGDNGYTF TGTGCCAGCAGCCGGACAGGGGATAATGGCTACACCTTC
TRBD1 TRBJ1-1 many TRBV20-1 CSAGGQGVTEAFF TGCAGTGCGGGGGGACAGGGGGTTACTGAAGCTTTCTTT
TRBD2 TRBJ2-1 NA TRBV30 CAWTSGTNEQFF TGTGCATGGACTAGCGGGACTAATGAGCAGTTCTTC
NA TRBJ2-2 few TRBV19 CASSIVSQNTGELFF TGTGCCAGTAGTATAGTGTCCCAGAACACCGGGGAGCTGTTTTTT
NA TRBJ2-5 NA TRBV18 CASSRTIQGTQYF TGTGCCAGCTCACGAACAATCCAAGGGACCCAGTACTTC
NA TRBJ2-2 NA TRBV5-1 CASSRGENTGELFF TGCGCCAGCAGCCGCGGGGAAAACACCGGGGAGCTGTTTTTT
NA TRBJ2-1 many TRBV4-1 CASSQRGGDSYNEQFF TGCGCCAGCAGCCAACGGGGCGGCGACTCCTACAATGAGCAGTTCTTC
NA TRBJ1-4 NA TRBV21-1 CASSNGSPNEKLFF TGTGCCAGCAGCAACGGGTCGCCTAATGAAAAACTGTTTTTT
NA TRBJ1-1 NA TRBV4-1 CASSQVSRVDTEAFF TGCGCCAGCAGCCAAGTTAGCCGGGTAGACACTGAAGCTTTCTTT
NA TRBJ1-6 NA TRBV20-1 CSAREANSPLHF TGCAGTGCTAGAGAAGCAAATTCACCCCTCCACTTT
NA TRBJ2-3 once TRBV7-6 CASSPDVRPPLSTDTQYF TGTGCCAGCAGCCCGGACGTACGACCTCCGCTTAGCACAGATACGCAGTATTTT
TRBD1 TRBJ1-1 many TRBV5-1 CASSAGQGQGAFF TGCGCCAGCAGCGCAGGACAGGGTCAGGGAGCTTTCTTT
TRBD2 TRBJ2-1 few TRBV5-1 CASSLGLAGGFYNEQFF TGCGCCAGCAGCTTGGGTCTAGCGGGGGGGTTCTACAATGAGCAGTTCTTC
NA TRBJ2-1 NA TRBV6-4 CARSPPLRRGLSSYNEQFF TGTGCCAGATCACCCCCCCTCCGCCGGGGATTAAGCTCCTACAATGAGCAGTTCTTC
NA TRBJ1-3 few TRBV7-2 CASSLRTSSGNTIYF TGTGCCAGCAGCTTAAGAACCTCTTCTGGAAACACCATATATTTT
NA TRBJ2-1 few TRBV12-3/TRBV12-4 CASSFGGLNNEQFF TGTGCCAGCAGTTTCGGGGGATTGAACAATGAGCAGTTCTTC
TRBD1 TRBJ2-1 few TRBV5-1 CASSHYWDRGSNEQFF TGCGCCAGCAGTCATTATTGGGACAGGGGCAGCAATGAGCAGTTCTTC
NA TRBJ2-5 few TRBV11-3 CASSLGTWVAETQYF TGTGCCAGCAGCTTAGGGACTTGGGTTGCGGAGACCCAGTACTTC
NA TRBJ1-1 NA TRBV20-1 CSARGDCGHTEAFF TGCAGTGCTAGAGGAGACTGTGGGCACACTGAAGCTTTCTTT
NA TRBJ1-2 NA TRBV10-3 CAISQDPSGGYTF TGTGCCATCAGTCAAGACCCCTCGGGCGGCTACACCTTC
NA TRBJ1-2 many TRBV29-1 CSVVRDYGYTF TGCAGCGTTGTGAGAGACTATGGCTACACCTTC
NA TRBJ2-2 NA TRBV20-1 CSASRNTGELFF TGCAGTGCTAGCCGGAACACCGGGGAGCTGTTTTTT
NA TRBJ1-1 NA TRBV6-2/TRBV6-3 CASSYGLVRNTEAFF TGTGCCAGCAGTTACGGTCTCGTGAGGAACACTGAAGCTTTCTTT
NA TRBJ2-1 once TRBV2 CASSEGFPLTNEQFF TGTGCCAGCAGTGAAGGATTCCCACTTACTAATGAGCAGTTCTTC
NA TRBJ2-3 NA TRBV9 CASSTYRDPSTDTQYF TGTGCCAGCAGCACCTACAGGGATCCAAGCACAGATACGCAGTATTTT
NA TRBJ2-7 few TRBV6-2/TRBV6-3 CASSYLGGLYEQYF TGTGCCAGCAGTTACCTAGGGGGACTCTACGAGCAGTACTTC
TRBD1 TRBJ2-7 NA TRBV6-5 CASRKTGLYYEQYF TGTGCCAGCAGGAAGACAGGGCTTTACTACGAGCAGTACTTC
NA TRBJ1-1 once TRBV6-5 CASSGTRVRTEAFF TGTGCCAGCAGTGGGACCAGGGTTCGAACTGAAGCTTTCTTT
NA TRBJ2-2 NA TRBV29-1 CSVDEGNTGELFF TGCAGCGTCGACGAGGGAAACACCGGGGAGCTGTTTTTT
NA TRBJ1-1 many TRBV19 CASSIAVNTEAFF TGTGCCAGTAGTATCGCGGTCAACACTGAAGCTTTCTTT
NA TRBJ2-3 few TRBV20-1 CSARTWGTQYF TGCAGTGCCAGGACTTGGGGAACGCAGTATTTT
NA TRBJ2-1 many TRBV20-1 CSASPRVARNEQFF TGCAGTGCTTCCCCCAGGGTAGCGAGGAATGAGCAGTTCTTC
NA TRBJ1-1 few TRBV25-1 CASSRSGGLQEAFF TGTGCCAGCAGTCGGTCCGGAGGGTTACAAGAAGCTTTCTTT
NA TRBJ2-1 few TRBV6-2/TRBV6-3 CASSYSRRGSKGSYNEQFF TGTGCCAGCAGTTACTCGAGAAGGGGATCGAAGGGATCCTATAATGAGCAGTTCTTC
NA TRBJ1-2 few TRBV7-9 CASSKDSLYGYTF TGTGCCAGCAGCAAGGACAGTCTTTATGGCTACACCTTC
NA TRBJ1-5 few TRBV7-2 CASSHTRGSYQPQHF TGTGCCAGCAGCCACACCAGGGGCTCCTATCAGCCCCAGCATTTT
NA TRBJ2-3 NA TRBV20-1 CSASGGSHPDTQYF TGCAGTGCTAGCGGGGGATCACATCCAGATACGCAGTATTTT
NA TRBJ2-3 few TRBV10-3 CAIMGDSSTDTQYF TGTGCCATCATGGGTGATTCTTCCACAGATACGCAGTATTTT
NA TRBJ2-7 NA TRBV7-2 CASSAGDYEQYF TGTGCCAGCTCCGCAGGGGATTACGAGCAGTACTTC
NA TRBJ2-1 many TRBV29-1 CSVRQVLVRFF TGCAGCGTACGACAGGTTCTAGTTAGGTTCTTC
NA TRBJ1-1 NA TRBV5-1 CASSSGTPNTEAFF TGCGCCAGCAGCTCGGGGACACCGAACACTGAAGCTTTCTTT
NA TRBJ1-2 NA TRBV6-5 CASSYSSGSNYGYTF TGTGCCAGCAGTTACTCCTCTGGTTCTAACTATGGCTACACCTTC
NA TRBJ1-1 few TRBV3-1 CASSQYRGTNTEAFF TGTGCCAGCAGCCAATACCGGGGGACGAACACTGAAGCTTTCTTT
NA TRBJ2-2 NA TRBV5-1 CASSLAPSKDGELFF TGCGCCAGCAGCTTGGCCCCCTCTAAGGACGGGGAGCTGTTTTTT
NA TRBJ1-1 many TRBV6-2/TRBV6-3 CASEENTEAFF TGTGCCAGCGAGGAGAACACTGAAGCTTTCTTT
NA TRBJ1-2 few TRBV7-9 CASSLLQGNGYTF TGTGCCAGCAGCCTCTTACAGGGAAATGGCTACACCTTC
NA TRBJ2-3 few TRBV6-6 CASSYEAAGTDTQYF TGTGCCAGCAGTTACGAGGCGGCCGGCACAGATACGCAGTATTTT
NA TRBJ1-1 few TRBV6-1 CASASLGGYEAFF TGTGCCAGCGCCTCTCTCGGCGGATATGAAGCTTTCTTT
NA TRBJ1-1 few TRBV5-1 CASSLASGEGWAFF TGCGCCAGCAGCTTGGCCAGCGGGGAGGGCTGGGCTTTCTTT
NA TRBJ2-1 NA TRBV20-1 CSAGKDGGSNEQFF TGCAGTGCAGGCAAGGACGGAGGGTCCAATGAGCAGTTCTTC
TRBD1 TRBJ1-1 few TRBV3-1 CASSRKQGVNTEAFF TGTGCCAGCAGCCGTAAACAGGGGGTGAACACTGAAGCTTTCTTT
TRBD1 TRBJ2-3 NA TRBV13 CASSLGGRGITDTQYF TGTGCCAGCAGCTTAGGGGGCAGGGGGATCACAGATACGCAGTATTTT
NA TRBJ1-1 NA TRBV29-1 CSVEREGSSEAFF TGCAGCGTTGAAAGAGAGGGTTCGTCTGAAGCTTTCTTT
NA TRBJ1-2 few TRBV7-2 CASRISGGYGYTF TGTGCCAGCAGAATCTCCGGGGGCTATGGCTACACCTTC
TRBD2 TRBJ2-4 NA TRBV11-2 CASSPGTSRGDIQYF TGTGCCAGCAGCCCCGGGACTAGCCGGGGTGACATTCAGTACTTC
NA TRBJ2-1 NA TRBV6-2/TRBV6-3 CASRGEKQFF TGTGCCAGCAGGGGGGAAAAGCAGTTCTTC